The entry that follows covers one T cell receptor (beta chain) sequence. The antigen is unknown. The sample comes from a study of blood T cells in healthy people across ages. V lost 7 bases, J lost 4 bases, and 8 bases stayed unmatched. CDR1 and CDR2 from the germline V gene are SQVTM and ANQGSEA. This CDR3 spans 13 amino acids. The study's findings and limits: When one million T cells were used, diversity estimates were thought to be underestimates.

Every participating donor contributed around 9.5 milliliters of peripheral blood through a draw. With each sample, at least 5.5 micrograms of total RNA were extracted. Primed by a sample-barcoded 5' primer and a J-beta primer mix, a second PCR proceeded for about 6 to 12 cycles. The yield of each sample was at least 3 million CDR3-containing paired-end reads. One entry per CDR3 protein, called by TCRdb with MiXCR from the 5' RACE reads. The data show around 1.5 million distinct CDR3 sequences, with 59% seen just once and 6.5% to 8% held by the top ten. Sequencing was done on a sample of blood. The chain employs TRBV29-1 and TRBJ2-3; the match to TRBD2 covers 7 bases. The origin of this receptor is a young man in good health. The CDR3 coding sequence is TGCAGCGCGCGGGAGTATACCGCAGATACGCAGTATTTT. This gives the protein CSAREYTADTQYF.